This T cell receptor beta chain was identified during a study of cytomegalovirus exposure and HLA in healthy donors. The PCR ran on 60 Vbeta and 13 Jbeta primers. Data came from immunoSEQ multiplex PCR; TCRdb stores just in-frame clones and leaves some out. The repertoire holds 70,000 or so clones, around 68% seen once, with over 9.5% in the top ten. In its sample, this clone was seen a few times. Its cognate antigen is unknown. This CDR3 has 14 amino acids. The V end lost 0 bases, the J end lost 4 bases, and 10 bases lay between the germline ends. Germline loops: CDR1 LNHDA, CDR2 SQIVND (reference sequence). Regarding the study as a whole: A later analysis linked a missense DCLRE1C variant to TCR beta V- and J-gene trimming.

V gene TRBV19 combines with J gene TRBJ2-7, with a tentative D call TRBD2 (5 bases). This TCR was sampled from a woman in her 30s in good health and CMV-seronegative. The specimen sequenced was PBMCs. The CDR3 region has the DNA TGTGCCAGTAGTATAGAGAGGGCCGGATACGAGCAGTACTTC. It is translated as CASSIERAGYEQYF.